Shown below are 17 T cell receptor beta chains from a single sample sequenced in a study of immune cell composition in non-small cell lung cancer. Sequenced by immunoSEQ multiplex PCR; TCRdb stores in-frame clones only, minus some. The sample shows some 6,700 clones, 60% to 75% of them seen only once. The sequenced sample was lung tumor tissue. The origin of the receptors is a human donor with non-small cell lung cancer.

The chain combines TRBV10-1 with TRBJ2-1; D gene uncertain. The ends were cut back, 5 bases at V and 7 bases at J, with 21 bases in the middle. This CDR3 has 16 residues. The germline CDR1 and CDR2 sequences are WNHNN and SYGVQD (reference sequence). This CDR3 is CASSPLFALETNEQFF. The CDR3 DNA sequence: TGCGCCAGCAGTCCCCTTTTCGCTTTGGAGACGAATGAGCAGTTCTTC.

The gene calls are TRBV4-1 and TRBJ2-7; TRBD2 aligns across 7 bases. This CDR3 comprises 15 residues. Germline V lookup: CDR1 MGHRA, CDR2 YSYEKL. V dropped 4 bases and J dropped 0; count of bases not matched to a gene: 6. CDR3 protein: CASSRSSGPSYEQYF. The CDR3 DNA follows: TGCGCCAGCAGCCGCTCTAGCGGTCCCTCCTACGAGCAGTACTTC.

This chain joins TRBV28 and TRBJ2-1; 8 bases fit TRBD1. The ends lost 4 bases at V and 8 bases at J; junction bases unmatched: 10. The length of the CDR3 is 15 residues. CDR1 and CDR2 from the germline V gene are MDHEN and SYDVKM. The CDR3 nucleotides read TGTGCCAGCAGTTCTATGTGGACAGGGCCCCATGAGCAGTTCTTC. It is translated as CASSSMWTGPHEQFF.

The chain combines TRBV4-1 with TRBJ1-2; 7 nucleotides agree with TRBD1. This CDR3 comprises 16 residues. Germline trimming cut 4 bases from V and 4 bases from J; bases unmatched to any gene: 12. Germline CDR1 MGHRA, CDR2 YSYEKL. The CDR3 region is CASSLFSTGDAYGYTF. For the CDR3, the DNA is TGCGCCAGCAGCCTTTTTAGTACAGGGGACGCCTATGGCTACACCTTC.

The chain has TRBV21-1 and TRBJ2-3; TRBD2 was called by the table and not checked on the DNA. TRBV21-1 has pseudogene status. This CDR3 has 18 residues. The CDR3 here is CASSPPTSGGPSTDTQYF. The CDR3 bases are TGTGCCAGCTCACCCCCGACTAGCGGGGGCCCTAGCACAGATACGCAGTATTTT.

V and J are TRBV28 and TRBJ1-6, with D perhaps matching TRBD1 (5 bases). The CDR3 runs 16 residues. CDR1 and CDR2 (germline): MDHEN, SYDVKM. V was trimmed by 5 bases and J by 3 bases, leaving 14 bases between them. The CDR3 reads CASSLAGQLYNSPLHF. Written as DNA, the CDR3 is TGTGCCAGCAGTCTCGCGGGGCAGCTCTATAATTCACCCCTCCACTTT.

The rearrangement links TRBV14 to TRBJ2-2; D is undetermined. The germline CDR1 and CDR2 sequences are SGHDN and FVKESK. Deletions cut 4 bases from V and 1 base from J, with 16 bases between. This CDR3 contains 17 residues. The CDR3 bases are TGTGCCAGCAGCCTTCTCTCGATGGAGATGAACACCGGGGAGCTGTTTTTT. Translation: CASSLLSMEMNTGELFF.

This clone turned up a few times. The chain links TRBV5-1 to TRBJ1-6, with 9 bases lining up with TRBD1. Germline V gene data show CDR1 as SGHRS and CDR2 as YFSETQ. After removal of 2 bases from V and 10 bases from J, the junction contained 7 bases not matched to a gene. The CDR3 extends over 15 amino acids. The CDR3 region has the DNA TGCGCCAGCAGCTTCCGGGACAGGGCAGGATCACCCCTCCACTTT. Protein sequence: CASSFRDRAGSPLHF.

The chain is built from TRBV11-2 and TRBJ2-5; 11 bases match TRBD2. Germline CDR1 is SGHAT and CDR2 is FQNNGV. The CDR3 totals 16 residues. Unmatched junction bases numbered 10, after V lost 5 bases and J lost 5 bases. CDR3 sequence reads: CASSLTTSGSGETQYF. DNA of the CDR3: TGTGCCAGCAGCCTGACCACTAGCGGGAGTGGGGAGACCCAGTACTTC. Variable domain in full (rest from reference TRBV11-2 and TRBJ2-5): EAGVAQSPRYKIIEKRQSVAFWCNPISGHATLYWYQQILGQGPKLLIQFQNNGVVDDSQLPKDRFSAERLKGVDSTLKIQPAKLEDSAVYLCASSLTTSGSGETQYFGPGTRLLVL.

The CDR3 DNA reads TGTGCCAGCGGGGCTCTAGCGGGAGGGGCAGATACGCAGTATTTT. As protein: CASGALAGGADTQYF. The chain combines TRBV6-1 with TRBJ2-3, with 12 bases that match TRBD2. This CDR3 comprises 15 residues. J gave up 4 bases and V 8 bases, and 7 bases lay outside the gene matches. Per the germline V gene, CDR1 is MNHNS and CDR2 is SASEGT.

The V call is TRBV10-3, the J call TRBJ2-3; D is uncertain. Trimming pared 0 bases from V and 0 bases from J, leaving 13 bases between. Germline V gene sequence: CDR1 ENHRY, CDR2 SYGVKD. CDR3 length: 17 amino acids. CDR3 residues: CAISESKASLSTDTQYF. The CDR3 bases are TGTGCCATCAGTGAGTCGAAAGCGAGCCTTAGCACAGATACGCAGTATTTT.

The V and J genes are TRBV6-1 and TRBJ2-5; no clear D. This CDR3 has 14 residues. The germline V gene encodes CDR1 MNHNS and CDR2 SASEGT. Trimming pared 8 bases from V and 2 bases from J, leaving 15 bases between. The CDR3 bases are TGTGCCAGCCCCCTGCTGCAGACACAAGAGACCCAGTACTTC. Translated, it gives CASPLLQTQETQYF.

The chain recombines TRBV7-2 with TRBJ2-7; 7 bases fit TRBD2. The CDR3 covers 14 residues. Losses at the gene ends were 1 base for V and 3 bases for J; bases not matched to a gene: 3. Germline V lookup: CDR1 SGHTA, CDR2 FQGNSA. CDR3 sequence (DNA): TGTGCCAGCAGCTTAGGCGGGGGATTCTACGAGCAGTACTTC. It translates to CASSLGGGFYEQYF.

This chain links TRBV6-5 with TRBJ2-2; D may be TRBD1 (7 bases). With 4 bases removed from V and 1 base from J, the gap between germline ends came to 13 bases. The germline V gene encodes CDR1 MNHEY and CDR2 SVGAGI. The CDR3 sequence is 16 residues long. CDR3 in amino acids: CASSSQGGLNTGELFF. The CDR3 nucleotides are TGTGCCAGCAGTTCGCAGGGGGGACTGAACACCGGGGAGCTGTTTTTT.

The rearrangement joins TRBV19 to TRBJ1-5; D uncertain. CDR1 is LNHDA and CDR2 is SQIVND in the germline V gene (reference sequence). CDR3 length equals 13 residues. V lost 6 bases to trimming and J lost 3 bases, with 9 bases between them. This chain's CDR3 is CASSGVHNQPQHF. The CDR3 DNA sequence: TGTGCCAGTAGCGGGGTGCACAATCAGCCCCAGCATTTT.

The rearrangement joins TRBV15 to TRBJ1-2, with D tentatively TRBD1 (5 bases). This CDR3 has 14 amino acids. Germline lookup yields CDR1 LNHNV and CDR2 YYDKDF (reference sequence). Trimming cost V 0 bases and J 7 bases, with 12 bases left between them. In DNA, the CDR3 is TGTGCCACCAGCAGAGATAGACAGTATTCTGGCTACACCTTC. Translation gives CATSRDRQYSGYTF. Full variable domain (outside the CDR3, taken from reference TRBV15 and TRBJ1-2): DAMVIQNPRYQVTQFGKPVTLSCSQTLNHNVMYWYQQKSSQAPKLLFHYYDKDFNNEADTPDNFQSRRPNTSFCFLDIRSPGLGDTAMYLCATSRDRQYSGYTFGSGTRLTVV.

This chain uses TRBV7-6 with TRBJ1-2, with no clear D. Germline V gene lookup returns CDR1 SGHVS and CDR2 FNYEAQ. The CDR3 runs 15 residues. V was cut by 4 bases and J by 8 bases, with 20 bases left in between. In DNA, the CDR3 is TGTGCCAGCAGCTCAGGCGTTGGCCGGGAAGAAGGCTACACCTTC. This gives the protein CASSSGVGREEGYTF.